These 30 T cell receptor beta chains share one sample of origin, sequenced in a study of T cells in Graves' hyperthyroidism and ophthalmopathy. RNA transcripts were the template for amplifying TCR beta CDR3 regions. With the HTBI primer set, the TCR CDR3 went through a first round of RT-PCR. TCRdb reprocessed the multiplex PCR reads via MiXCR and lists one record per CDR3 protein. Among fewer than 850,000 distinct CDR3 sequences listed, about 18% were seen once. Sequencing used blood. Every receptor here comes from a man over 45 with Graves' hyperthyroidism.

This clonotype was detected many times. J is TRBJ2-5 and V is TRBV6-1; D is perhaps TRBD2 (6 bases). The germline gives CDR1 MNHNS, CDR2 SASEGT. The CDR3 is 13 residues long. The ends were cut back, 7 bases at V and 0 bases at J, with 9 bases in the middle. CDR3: CASNGGYQETQYF. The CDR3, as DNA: TGTGCCAGCAATGGGGGGTACCAAGAGACCCAGTACTTC.

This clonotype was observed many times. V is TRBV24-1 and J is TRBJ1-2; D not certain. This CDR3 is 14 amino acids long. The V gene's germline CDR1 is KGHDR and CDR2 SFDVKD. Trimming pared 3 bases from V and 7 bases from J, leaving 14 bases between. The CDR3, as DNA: TGTGCCACCAGTGATCACTCGACGGTGCTTGGCTACACCTTC. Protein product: CATSDHSTVLGYTF.

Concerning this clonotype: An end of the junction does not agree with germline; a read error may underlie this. The CDR3 region has the DNA TGTGCCGGCAGCGATAAACACGTCTCCTACGAGCAGTACTTC. Amino acid sequence: CAGSDKHVSYEQYF. The V gene is TRBV12-3 or TRBV12-4, the J gene TRBJ2-7, with D hard to call. CDR3 size: 14 residues.

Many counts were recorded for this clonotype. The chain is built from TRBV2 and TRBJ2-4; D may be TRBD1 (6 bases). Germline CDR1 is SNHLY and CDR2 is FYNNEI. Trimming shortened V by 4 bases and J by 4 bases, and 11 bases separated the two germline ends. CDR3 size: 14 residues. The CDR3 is CASSVGQGKNIQYF. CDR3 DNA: TGTGCCAGCAGTGTGGGACAAGGAAAAAACATTCAGTACTTC.

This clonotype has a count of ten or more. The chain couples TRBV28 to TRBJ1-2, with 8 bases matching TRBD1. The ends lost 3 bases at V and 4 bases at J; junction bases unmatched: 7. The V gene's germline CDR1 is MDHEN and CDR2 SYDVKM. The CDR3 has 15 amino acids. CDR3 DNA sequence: TGTGCCAGCAGTTTCCCCCGGACAGGGCGCTATGGCTACACCTTC. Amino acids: CASSFPRTGRYGYTF.

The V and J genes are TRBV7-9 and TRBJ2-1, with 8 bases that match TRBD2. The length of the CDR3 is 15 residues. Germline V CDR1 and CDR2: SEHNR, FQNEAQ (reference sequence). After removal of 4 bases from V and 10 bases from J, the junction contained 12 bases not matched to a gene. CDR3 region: CASSWGGTSGGEQFF. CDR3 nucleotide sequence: TGTGCCAGCAGCTGGGGTGGGACTAGTGGGGGGGAGCAGTTCTTC.

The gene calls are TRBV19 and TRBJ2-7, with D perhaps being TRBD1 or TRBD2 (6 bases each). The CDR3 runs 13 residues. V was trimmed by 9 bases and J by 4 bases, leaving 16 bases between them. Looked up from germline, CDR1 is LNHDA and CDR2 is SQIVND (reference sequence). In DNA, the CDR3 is TGTGCCAGCGCCTCGGGGGCAGGGTACGAGCAGTACTTC. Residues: CASASGAGYEQYF.

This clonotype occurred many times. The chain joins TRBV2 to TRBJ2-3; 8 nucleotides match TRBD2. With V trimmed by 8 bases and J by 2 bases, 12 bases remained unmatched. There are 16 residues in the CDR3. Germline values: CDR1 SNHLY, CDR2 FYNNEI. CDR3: CASGDETGGFTDTQYF. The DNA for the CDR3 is TGTGCCAGCGGCGATGAAACGGGAGGGTTCACAGATACGCAGTATTTT.

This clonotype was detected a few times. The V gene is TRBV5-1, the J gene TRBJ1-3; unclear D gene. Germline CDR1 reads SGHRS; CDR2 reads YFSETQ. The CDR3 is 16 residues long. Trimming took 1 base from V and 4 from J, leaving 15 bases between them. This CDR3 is CASSLNPGTGGNTIYF. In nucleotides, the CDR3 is TGCGCCAGCAGCTTGAACCCGGGAACCGGCGGAAACACCATATATTTT.

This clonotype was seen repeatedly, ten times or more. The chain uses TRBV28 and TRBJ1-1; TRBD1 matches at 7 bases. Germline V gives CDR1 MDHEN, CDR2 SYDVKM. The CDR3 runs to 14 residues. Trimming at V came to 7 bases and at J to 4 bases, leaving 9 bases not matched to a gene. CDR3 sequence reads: CASTPTGIITEAFF. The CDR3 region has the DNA TGTGCCAGCACGCCGACAGGGATTATCACTGAAGCTTTCTTT. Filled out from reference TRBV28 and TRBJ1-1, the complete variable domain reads DVKVTQSSRYLVKRTGEKVFLECVQDMDHENMFWYRQDPGLGLRLIYFSYDVKMKEKGDIPEGYSVSREKKERFSLILESASTNQTSMYLCASTPTGIITEAFFGQGTRLTVV.

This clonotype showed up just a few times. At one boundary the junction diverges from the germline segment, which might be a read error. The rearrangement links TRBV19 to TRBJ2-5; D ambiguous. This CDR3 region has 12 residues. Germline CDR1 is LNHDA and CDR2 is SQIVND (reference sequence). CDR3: CASSITEEAQYF. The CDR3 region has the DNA TGTGCCAGTAGTATAACGGAAGAGGCCCAGTACTTC.

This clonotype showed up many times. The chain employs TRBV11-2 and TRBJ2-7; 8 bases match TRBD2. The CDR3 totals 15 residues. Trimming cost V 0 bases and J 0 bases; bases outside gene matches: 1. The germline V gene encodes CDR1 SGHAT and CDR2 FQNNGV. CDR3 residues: CASSLEGLDSYEQYF. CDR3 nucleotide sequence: TGTGCCAGCAGCTTAGAGGGACTAGACTCCTACGAGCAGTACTTC.

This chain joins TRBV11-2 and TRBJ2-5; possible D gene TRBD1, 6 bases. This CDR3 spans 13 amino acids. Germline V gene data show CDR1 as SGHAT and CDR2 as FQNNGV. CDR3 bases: TGTTCGAGCAGCTCGCAGGGGAGAGAGACCCAGTACTTC. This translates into CSSSSQGRETQYF.

CDR3 region: CASSLDGQGLNTGELFF. The CDR3 DNA is TGCGCCAGCAGCTTGGATGGTCAGGGGCTAAACACCGGGGAGCTGTTTTTT. The V and J genes are TRBV5-1 and TRBJ2-2; D may be TRBD1 (6 bases). Germline CDR1 is SGHRS and CDR2 is YFSETQ. This CDR3 contains 17 residues. V lost 0 bases to trimming and J lost 2 bases, with 14 bases between them.

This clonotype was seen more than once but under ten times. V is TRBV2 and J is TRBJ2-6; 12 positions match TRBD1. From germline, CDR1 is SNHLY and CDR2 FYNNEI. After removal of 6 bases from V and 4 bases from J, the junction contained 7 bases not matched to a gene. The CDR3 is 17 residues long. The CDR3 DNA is TGTGCCAGCAGAGGGGGACAGGGGGCGGGCGGGGCCAACGTCCTGACTTTC. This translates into CASRGGQGAGGANVLTF.

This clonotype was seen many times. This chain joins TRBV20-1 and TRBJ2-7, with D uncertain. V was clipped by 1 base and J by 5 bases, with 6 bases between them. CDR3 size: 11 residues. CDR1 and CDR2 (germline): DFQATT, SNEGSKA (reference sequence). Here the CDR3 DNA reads TGCAGTGCTAGAGTAGGCCACGAGCAGTACTTC. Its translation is CSARVGHEQYF.

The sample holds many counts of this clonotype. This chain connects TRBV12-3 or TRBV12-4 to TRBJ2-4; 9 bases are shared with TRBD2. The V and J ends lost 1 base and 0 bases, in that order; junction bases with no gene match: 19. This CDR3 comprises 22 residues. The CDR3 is CASSLDRATSGRNPLAKNIQYF. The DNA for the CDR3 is TGTGCCAGCAGTTTAGATCGTGCGACTAGCGGAAGGAATCCACTAGCCAAAAACATTCAGTACTTC.

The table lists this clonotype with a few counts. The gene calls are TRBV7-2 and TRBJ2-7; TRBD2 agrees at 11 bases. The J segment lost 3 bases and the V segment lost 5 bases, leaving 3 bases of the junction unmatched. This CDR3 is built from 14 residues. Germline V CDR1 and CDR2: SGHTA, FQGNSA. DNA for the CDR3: TGTGCCAGCAGCAAGGGACTAGCGGACTACGAGCAGTACTTC. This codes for CASSKGLADYEQYF.

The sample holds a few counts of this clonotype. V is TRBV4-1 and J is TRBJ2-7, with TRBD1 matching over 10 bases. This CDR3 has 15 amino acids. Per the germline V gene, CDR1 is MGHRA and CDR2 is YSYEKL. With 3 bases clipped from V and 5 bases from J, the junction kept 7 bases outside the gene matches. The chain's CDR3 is CASSHPGQGFHEQYF. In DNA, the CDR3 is TGCGCCAGCAGCCATCCGGGACAGGGGTTCCACGAGCAGTACTTC.

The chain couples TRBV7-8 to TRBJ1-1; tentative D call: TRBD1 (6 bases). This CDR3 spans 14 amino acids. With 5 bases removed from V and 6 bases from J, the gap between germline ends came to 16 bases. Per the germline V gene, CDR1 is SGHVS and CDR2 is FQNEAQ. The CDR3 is CASSAQRGQPEAFF. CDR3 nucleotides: TGTGCCAGCAGCGCCCAAAGAGGACAGCCTGAAGCTTTCTTT.

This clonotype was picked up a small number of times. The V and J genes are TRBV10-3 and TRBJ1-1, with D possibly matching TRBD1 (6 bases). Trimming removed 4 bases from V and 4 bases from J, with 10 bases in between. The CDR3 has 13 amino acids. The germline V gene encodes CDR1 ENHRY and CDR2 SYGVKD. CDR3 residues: CAISGQEVTEAFF. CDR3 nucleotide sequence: TGTGCCATCAGTGGACAGGAGGTCACTGAAGCTTTCTTT.

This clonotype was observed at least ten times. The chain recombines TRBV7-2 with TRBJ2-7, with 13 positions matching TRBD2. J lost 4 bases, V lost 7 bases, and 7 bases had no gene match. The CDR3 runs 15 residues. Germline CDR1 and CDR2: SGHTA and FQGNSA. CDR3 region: CASTTGLAGMYEQYF. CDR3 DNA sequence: TGTGCCAGCACCACGGGACTAGCGGGAATGTACGAGCAGTACTTC.

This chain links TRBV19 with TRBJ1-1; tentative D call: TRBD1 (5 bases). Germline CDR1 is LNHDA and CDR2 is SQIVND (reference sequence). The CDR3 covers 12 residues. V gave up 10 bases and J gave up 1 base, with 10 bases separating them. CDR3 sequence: CATTQGNTEAFF. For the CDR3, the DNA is TGTGCCACTACCCAGGGGAACACTGAAGCTTTCTTT.

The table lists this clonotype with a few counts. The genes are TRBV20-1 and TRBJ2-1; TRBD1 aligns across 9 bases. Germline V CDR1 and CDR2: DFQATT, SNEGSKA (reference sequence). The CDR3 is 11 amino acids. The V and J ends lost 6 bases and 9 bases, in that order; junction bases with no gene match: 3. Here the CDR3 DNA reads TGCAGTGCGGGGACAGGGCTTGAGCAGTTCTTC. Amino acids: CSAGTGLEQFF.

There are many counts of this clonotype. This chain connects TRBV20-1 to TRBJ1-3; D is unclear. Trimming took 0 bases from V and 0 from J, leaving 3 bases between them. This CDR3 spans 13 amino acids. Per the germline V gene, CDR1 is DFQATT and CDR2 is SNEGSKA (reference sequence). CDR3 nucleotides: TGCAGTGCTAGAGATGGCTCTGGAAACACCATATATTTT. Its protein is CSARDGSGNTIYF.

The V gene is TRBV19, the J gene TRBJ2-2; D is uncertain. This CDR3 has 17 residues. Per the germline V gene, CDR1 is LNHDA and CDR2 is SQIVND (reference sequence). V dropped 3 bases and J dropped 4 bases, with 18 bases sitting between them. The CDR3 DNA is TGTGCCAGTAGTATTCTCGCGTGGTGCCAACCCACCGGGGAGCTGTTTTTT. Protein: CASSILAWCQPTGELFF.

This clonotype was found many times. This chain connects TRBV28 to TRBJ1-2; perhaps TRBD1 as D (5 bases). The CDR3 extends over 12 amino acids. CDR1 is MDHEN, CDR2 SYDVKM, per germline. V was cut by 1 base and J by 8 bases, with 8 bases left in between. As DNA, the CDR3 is TGTGCCAGCAGTTTATCCAGGGAAGGCTACACCTTC. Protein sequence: CASSLSREGYTF.

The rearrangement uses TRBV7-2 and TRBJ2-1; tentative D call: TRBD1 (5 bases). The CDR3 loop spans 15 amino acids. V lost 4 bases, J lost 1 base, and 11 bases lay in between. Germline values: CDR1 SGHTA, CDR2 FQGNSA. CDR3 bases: TGTGCCAGCAGCTCGCCCGCAGGGTCCTACAATGAGCAGTTCTTC. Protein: CASSSPAGSYNEQFF.

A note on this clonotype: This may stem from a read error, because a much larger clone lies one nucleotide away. CDR3 sequence: CASSTANPPLHF. The DNA for the CDR3 is TGTGCCAGCAGTACCGCTAATCCACCCCTCCACTTT. V and J are TRBV12-3 or TRBV12-4 and TRBJ1-6; D gene unclear. This CDR3 comprises 12 residues.

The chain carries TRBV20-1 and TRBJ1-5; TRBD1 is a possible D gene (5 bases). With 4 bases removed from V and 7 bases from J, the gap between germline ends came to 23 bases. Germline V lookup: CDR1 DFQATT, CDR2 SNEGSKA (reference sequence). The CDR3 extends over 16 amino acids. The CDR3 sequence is CSATVRVGAINQPQHF. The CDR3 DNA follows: TGCAGTGCTACCGTCCGGGTAGGGGCAATTAACCAGCCCCAGCATTTT.